The 12 T cell receptor beta chains below come from one sample, sequenced in a study of blood T cell repertoires in COVID-19. TCRdb's copy holds only in-frame clones and misses some; the assay was immunoSEQ multiplex PCR. This sample has 300,000 to 500,000 clones, with approximately 90% found just once. The sample comprised PBMCs or T cells enriched from blood (not recorded which). Every receptor here comes from a young woman with acute COVID-19.

This clone was found once. This chain links TRBV3-1 (or the pseudogene TRBV3-2) with TRBJ2-5, with 7 bases that match TRBD2. Germline CDR1 reads LGHDT; CDR2 reads YNNKEL (reference sequence). V lost 3 bases to trimming and J lost 5 bases; unmatched junction nucleotides: 15. CDR3 length: 17 residues. The DNA of the CDR3 is TGTGCCAGCAGCCAGGAGGGGCGACTAGCCGTTTGGGAGACCCAGTACTTC. It is translated as CASSQEGRLAVWETQYF.

This clone was observed once. This chain uses TRBV6-5 with TRBJ1-3; 9 bases fit TRBD1. In germline, CDR1 is MNHEY, CDR2 SVGAGI. Unmatched junction bases numbered 5, after V lost 8 bases and J lost 0 bases. The CDR3 is 15 residues long. CDR3 in DNA: TGTGCCAGCTTTGGGACAGGGCACTCTGGAAACACCATATATTTT. Amino acid sequence: CASFGTGHSGNTIYF.

The chain recombines TRBV5-4 with TRBJ1-1; D possibly corresponds to TRBD1 (5 bases). The CDR3 has 12 residues. Deletions cut 4 bases from V and 6 bases from J, with 10 bases between. The germline gives CDR1 SGHNT, CDR2 YYREEE (reference sequence). The CDR3 nucleotides read TGTGCCAGCAGCCTCCCGGGGGCTGAAGCTTTCTTT. Its protein is CASSLPGAEAFF.

This clone showed up just once. Other DNA variants within this sample encode the same CDR3. The chain recombines TRBV5-1 with TRBJ1-2; possible D gene TRBD1, 5 bases. The CDR3 has 13 amino acids. The germline V and J ends were trimmed by 4 bases and 1 base, with 8 bases remaining between them. The germline CDR1 and CDR2 sequences are SGHRS and YFSETQ. CDR3 protein: CASSLDSNYGYTF. DNA of the CDR3: TGCGCCAGCAGCCTCGACAGTAACTATGGCTACACCTTC.

The rearrangement links TRBV6-5 to TRBJ1-4; D is perhaps TRBD1 (6 bases). CDR1 is MNHEY, CDR2 SVGAGI, per germline. The germline V and J ends were trimmed by 1 base and 3 bases, with 6 bases remaining between them. CDR3 size: 14 residues. CDR3 DNA: TGTGCCAGCAGTTACTGGGGGCCTAATGAAAAACTGTTTTTT. Its protein is CASSYWGPNEKLFF.

The CDR3 DNA reads TGTGCCAGCAGCTCCATGTCCCGGGACAAGAACACTGAAGCTTTCTTT. It specifies CASSSMSRDKNTEAFF. The chain uses TRBV7-3 and TRBJ1-1; the D gene is possibly TRBD1 (6 bases). CDR1 is SGHTA, CDR2 FQGTGA, per germline. The CDR3 is 16 amino acids. Trimming removed 4 bases at V and 1 base at J, with 16 bases between.

The rearrangement uses TRBV29-1 and TRBJ2-1; 11 bases map to TRBD1. The CDR3 has 14 residues. V shed 6 bases, J shed 4 bases, and the junction held 5 bases outside the gene matches. The germline CDR1 and CDR2 sequences are SQVTM and ANQGSEA. CDR3 amino acids: CSVRGQGGYNEQFF. CDR3 in DNA: TGCAGCGTCCGGGGACAGGGGGGATACAATGAGCAGTTCTTC.

This clone has just a few counts. The gene calls are TRBV29-1 and TRBJ1-3; 8 positions match TRBD1. CDR1 and CDR2 (germline): SQVTM, ANQGSEA. The CDR3 is made up of 14 amino acids. Trimming at V came to 7 bases and at J to 7 bases, leaving 12 bases not matched to a gene. DNA for the CDR3: TGCAGCGCTGTTAGTACAGGGGGTAGGAACACCATATATTTT. It translates to CSAVSTGGRNTIYF.

This clone was seen just once. The genes are TRBV2 and TRBJ1-1, with 10 positions matching TRBD1. Per germline, CDR1 SNHLY and CDR2 FYNNEI. The CDR3 contains 14 residues. With V trimmed by 4 bases and J by 7 bases, 6 bases remained unmatched. This CDR3 is CASSVGTGEIEAFF. The CDR3 DNA is TGTGCCAGCAGTGTTGGGACAGGGGAAATTGAAGCTTTCTTT.

The CDR3 protein is CASSLRQAGQPQHF. The CDR3 DNA reads as TGTGCCAGCAGCTTAAGACAGGCGGGTCAGCCCCAGCATTTT. The rearrangement links TRBV7-2 to TRBJ1-5; D is perhaps TRBD1 (6 bases). CDR1 SGHTA and CDR2 FQGNSA come from the germline V gene. Trimming removed 2 bases from V and 6 bases from J, with 11 bases in between. The CDR3 covers 14 residues. The complete variable domain, with remaining parts taken from reference TRBV7-2 and TRBJ1-5, reads GAGVSQSPSNKVTEKGKDVELRCDPISGHTALYWYRQSLGQGLEFLIYFQGNSAPDKSGLPSDRFSAERTGGSVSTLTIQRTQQEDSAVYLCASSLRQAGQPQHFGDGTRLSIL.

The sample holds a few counts of this clone. The chain has TRBV3-1 (or the pseudogene TRBV3-2) and TRBJ2-7; D is unclear. The germline gives CDR1 LGHDT, CDR2 YNNKEL (reference sequence). Deletions cut 0 bases from V and 2 bases from J, with 8 bases between. This CDR3 contains 14 residues. Here the CDR3 DNA reads TGTGCCAGCAGCCAAGATACGCTAGCCTACGAGCAGTACTTC. Amino acid sequence: CASSQDTLAYEQYF.

The CDR3 sequence is CASSIGTQGAHYEQYF. CDR3 DNA sequence: TGTGCCAGTAGTATAGGGACGCAGGGGGCACACTACGAGCAGTACTTC. The chain recombines TRBV19 with TRBJ2-7; 8 bases map to TRBD1. The CDR3 is 16 amino acids. Germline V gene lookup returns CDR1 LNHDA and CDR2 SQIVND (reference sequence). Trimming took 1 base from V and 3 from J; bases not matched to a gene: 8.